The rows below give T cell receptor beta chains drawn from one sample of a study of OX40 agonist ivuxolimab in advanced cancers. The method was immunoSEQ multiplex PCR; TCRdb's version includes in-frame clones alone and lacks a portion of them. This sample has 25,000 to 35,000 clones, with approximately 84% found just once. Sequenced here: CD4+ or CD8+ T cells sorted from blood, sampled in a trial of the OX40 agonist ivuxolimab. These receptors were obtained from an adult with an advanced solid tumor such as melanoma, head and neck, liver or kidney cancer. Each CDR3 is given without its conserved first and last residue.

V gene	J gene	CDR3 protein
TRBV11-2	TRBJ2-7	ASSFEGDSYEQY
TRBV19	TRBJ2-3	ASSMIRTSTDTQY
TRBV27	TRBJ2-1	ASSITSGTYNEQF
TRBV27	TRBJ1-2	ASSLGAEANYGYT
TRBV5-1	TRBJ1-1	ASSLGTGGTEAF
TRBV5-1	TRBJ2-3	ASSRGEMYTDTQY
TRBV5-6	TRBJ2-5	ASSFFRDRGRETQY
TRBV4-1	TRBJ1-4	ASSRFRGVDEKLF
TRBV7-2	TRBJ2-7	ASSLEGSGGYEQY
TRBV27	TRBJ2-3	ASSPIDRGPDTQY